This T cell receptor beta chain came from a study of response to subunit inactivated influenza vaccine. MiXCR, applied by TCRdb to the RT-PCR reads, yields one record per CDR3 protein. Counted here are about 700,000 distinct CDR3 sequences, about 15% occurring once; the ten biggest clones make up 6% to 8%. This clonotype has a handful of counts. Antigen specificity is unknown. General study results and limits: Researchers suggested that each seasonal influenza vaccination recruits few new T cells.

This CDR3 comprises 12 residues. Germline lookup yields CDR1 SEHNR and CDR2 FQNEAQ (reference sequence). V lost 0 bases to trimming and J lost 10 bases, with 4 bases between them. The clonotype comes from a man in his forties or fifties who received an inactivated influenza vaccine. The sample here was PBMCs from blood, taken less than 15 days before vaccination. The chain joins TRBV7-9 to TRBJ1-6; D is unclear. The CDR3 sequence: CASSLAQSPLHF. CDR3 coding DNA: TGTGCCAGCAGCTTAGCCCAGTCACCCCTCCACTTT. The whole variable domain, remainder taken from reference TRBV7-9 and TRBJ1-6, is DTGVSQNPRHKITKRGQNVTFRCDPISEHNRLYWYRQTLGQGPEFLTYFQNEAQLEKSRLLSDRFSAERPKGSFSTLEIQRTEQGDSAMYLCASSLAQSPLHFGNGTRLTVT.